A selection of T cell receptor beta chains follows, all from one sample in a study of identical twins. TCRdb used MiXCR to reprocess the 5' RACE reads, holding one entry per CDR3 protein. The sample holds some 1,600,000 distinct CDR3 sequences, about 32% seen once. Sequenced material: cord blood. The receptors derive from a newborn girl in good health. Both conserved end residues are trimmed from each CDR3.

v_call	j_call	cdr3_aa
TRBV3-1	TRBJ1-3	ASSLHGDTYSGNTIY
TRBV20-1	TRBJ2-1	GASNPGLGGNEQF
TRBV7-9	TRBJ2-3	ASSPHGTDTQY
TRBV27	TRBJ2-3	ASILQGSDTQY
TRBV4-2	TRBJ2-7	ASSPTGKSSYEQY
TRBV10-3	TRBJ2-7	AIAGTPKDEQY
TRBV20-1	TRBJ2-7	SATYTGFYEQY
TRBV20-1	TRBJ2-1	SARVAGGYWNEQF
TRBV7-9	TRBJ2-1	ASSLANVASGDEQF
TRBV12-3/TRBV12-4	TRBJ2-1	ASSFSNERF
TRBV12-3/TRBV12-4	TRBJ2-4	ASSLGLGLAKNIQY
TRBV4-2	TRBJ2-5	ASSQDTDSLETQY
TRBV20-1	TRBJ1-4	SATGAGGEKLF
TRBV2	TRBJ2-5	ASSERTYQETQY
TRBV4-2	TRBJ1-2	ASSQDHGTGGAGYGYT
TRBV14	TRBJ1-4	ASSLRSNNEKLF
TRBV9	TRBJ1-2	ASSYLTGTGAQGYT
TRBV6-2/TRBV6-3	TRBJ2-7	ASSYQRGVGYEQY
TRBV20-1	TRBJ2-5	SASQGGSEQY
TRBV5-4	TRBJ1-1	ASSLEMRLNTEAF
TRBV12-3/TRBV12-4	TRBJ1-4	ASSFSGGREKLF
TRBV5-1	TRBJ2-1	ASFGAGNYNEQF
TRBV14	TRBJ2-7	ASSQEPGGSYEQY
TRBV20-1	TRBJ2-1	SARIGASYNEQF
TRBV3-1	TRBJ1-3	ASSRSGGGGNTIY
TRBV6-6	TRBJ1-4	ASSFQGAGEKLF
TRBV2	TRBJ1-6	ASTLDREGNSPLH
TRBV20-1	TRBJ2-7	SARPPDTSYEQY
TRBV29-1	TRBJ2-2	SALGASGLDLSSGELF
TRBV28	TRBJ2-7	AASGQDWTKMGYEQY
TRBV5-1	TRBJ1-2	ASSPRDRGGYT
TRBV3-1	TRBJ1-2	ASSQEWPLGGHYYGYT
TRBV28	TRBJ2-1	ASSLRLFRVQF
TRBV6-1	TRBJ2-7	TTGLTFVNEQY
TRBV24-1	TRBJ2-6	ATSDNDNSGANVLT
TRBV20-1	TRBJ2-7	GIPGLADHNEQY
TRBV20-1	TRBJ1-5	SARGRGKQPQH
TRBV3-1	TRBJ1-4	AAGTANEKLF
TRBV10-3	TRBJ1-6	AISDPGQGDSPLH
TRBV10-3	TRBJ2-7	AISEARDTYEQY
TRBV4-1	TRBJ1-2	ASSQGDRSANYGYT
TRBV5-1	TRBJ2-3	ACRPSGSVTDTQY
TRBV7-6	TRBJ2-3	ASSLGTSAPTDTQY
TRBV6-6	TRBJ1-2	ASSYRGTAPYGYT
TRBV20-1	TRBJ2-7	SARPRGTYEQY
TRBV30	TRBJ2-1	AGSLQGNEQF
TRBV15	TRBJ1-5	ATSIRTGSNQPQH
TRBV12-3/TRBV12-4	TRBJ1-2	ASSSMDRGDGYT
TRBV5-1	TRBJ2-7	ASSLQTSGLSYEQY
TRBV12-3/TRBV12-4	TRBJ1-3	ASSRWGTGFTGNTIY